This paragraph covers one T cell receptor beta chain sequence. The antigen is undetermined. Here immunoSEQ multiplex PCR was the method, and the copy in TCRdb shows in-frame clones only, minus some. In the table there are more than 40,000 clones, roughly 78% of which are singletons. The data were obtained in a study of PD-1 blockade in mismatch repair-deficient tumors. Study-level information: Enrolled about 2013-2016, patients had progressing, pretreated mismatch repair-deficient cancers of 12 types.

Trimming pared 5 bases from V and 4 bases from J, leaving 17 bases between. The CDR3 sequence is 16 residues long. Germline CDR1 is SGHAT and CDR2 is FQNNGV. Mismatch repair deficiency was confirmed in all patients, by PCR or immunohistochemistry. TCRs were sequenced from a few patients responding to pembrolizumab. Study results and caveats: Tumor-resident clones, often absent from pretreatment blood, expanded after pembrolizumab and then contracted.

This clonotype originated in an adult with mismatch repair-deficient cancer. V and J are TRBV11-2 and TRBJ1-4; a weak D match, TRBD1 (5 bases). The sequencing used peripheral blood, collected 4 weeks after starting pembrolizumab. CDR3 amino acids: CASSRPPGGNNEKLFF. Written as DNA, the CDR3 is TGTGCCAGCAGCCGTCCCCCTGGGGGGAATAATGAAAAACTGTTTTTT.